These 22 T cell receptor beta chains share one sample of origin, sequenced in a study of blood T cell repertoires in COVID-19. Generated by immunoSEQ multiplex PCR, the TCRdb table keeps only in-frame clones and is missing some. The profile shows 30,000 to 45,000 clones, roughly 80% of them singletons. The sample was peripheral blood. Receptor source: a man aged 55 to 69 with active COVID-19.

The V gene is TRBV7-9, the J gene TRBJ1-2; TRBD1 agrees at 9 bases. Germline trimming cut 5 bases from V and 4 bases from J; bases unmatched to any gene: 5. The CDR3 spans 14 residues. Germline CDR1 reads SEHNR; CDR2 reads FQNEAQ (reference sequence). CDR3 DNA: TGTGCCAGCAGCGAAGGGACAGGGATCTATGGCTACACCTTC. Translated: CASSEGTGIYGYTF. The full variable domain, in which reference TRBV7-9 and TRBJ1-2 provide the parts outside the CDR3, is DTGVSQNPRHKITKRGQNVTFRCDPISEHNRLYWYRQTLGQGPEFLTYFQNEAQLEKSRLLSDRFSAERPKGSFSTLEIQRTEQGDSAMYLCASSEGTGIYGYTFGSGTRLTVV.

This chain uses TRBV12-5 with TRBJ2-5; possible D gene TRBD2, 5 bases. Germline CDR1 LGHNT, CDR2 FRNRAP. The V gene lost 7 bases and the J gene lost 5 bases, with 14 bases spanning the gap. The CDR3 is made up of 13 amino acids. CDR3 amino acids: CASATLGEETQYF. The CDR3 DNA is TGTGCTAGTGCCACCCTCGGGGAGGAGACCCAGTACTTC.

The chain employs TRBV29-1 and TRBJ1-1; TRBD1 might be the D (5 bases). Trimming removed 4 bases from V and 7 bases from J, with 10 bases in between. Germline CDR1 reads SQVTM; CDR2 reads ANQGSEA. CDR3 size: 11 residues. CDR3 nucleotides: TGCAGCGTTGTGGGCGGGGGTGAAGCTTTCTTT. Its translation is CSVVGGGEAFF.

In its sample, this clone is medium-sized (0.01 to 0.1%). V and J are TRBV19 and TRBJ2-7; TRBD2 might be the D (6 bases). The germline V and J ends were trimmed by 5 bases and 2 bases, with 22 bases remaining between them. Per germline, CDR1 LNHDA and CDR2 SQIVND (reference sequence). The CDR3 totals 17 residues. CDR3 residues: CASSARDLGTGAYEQYF. As DNA, the CDR3 is TGTGCCAGTAGTGCCCGGGACTTGGGGACCGGGGCCTACGAGCAGTACTTC.

CDR3 residues: CASSYSLRISVVRYEQYF. The CDR3 DNA reads as TGTGCCAGCAGTTACTCGTTGCGAATTTCCGTCGTTCGCTACGAGCAGTACTTC. This chain links TRBV6-2 or TRBV6-3 with TRBJ2-7; D remains ambiguous. In germline, CDR1 is MNHEY, CDR2 SVGEGT. The CDR3 is 18 amino acids. V gave up 0 bases and J gave up 3 bases, with 21 bases separating them.

The J gene is TRBJ1-2, the V gene TRBV24-1; the D is unclear. Between the trimmed V and J ends, which lost 6 bases and 4 bases, there was a span of 11 bases. CDR1 and CDR2 (germline): KGHDR, SFDVKD. The CDR3 is 13 residues long. DNA of the CDR3: TGTGCCACCAGTCCAGGCGGGTCCTATGGCTACACCTTC. Translated: CATSPGGSYGYTF.

Written as DNA, the CDR3 is TGTGCCAGTAGTTTTGCTAGAGTTGGGGAGGGTGAGCAGTTCTTC. As protein: CASSFARVGEGEQFF. The V gene is TRBV19, the J gene TRBJ2-1, with 7 bases fitting TRBD2. CDR3 length: 15 residues. CDR1 and CDR2 from the germline V gene are LNHDA and SQIVND (reference sequence). The V and J ends lost 5 bases and 9 bases, in that order; junction bases with no gene match: 13.

A single count supports this clone. The chain carries TRBV6-5 and TRBJ2-1; 11 bases line up with TRBD1. Germline CDR1 reads MNHEY; CDR2 reads SVGAGI. CDR3 length: 15 amino acids. With 7 bases clipped from V and 7 bases from J, the junction kept 9 bases outside the gene matches. CDR3 DNA sequence: TGTGCCAGCACCCCAAGGGGACAGGGGGTTAATGAGCAGTTCTTC. It specifies CASTPRGQGVNEQFF.

This chain joins TRBV6-6 and TRBJ2-4; TRBD2 agrees at 12 bases. V shed 5 bases and J 2 bases; nucleotides not matched to a gene: 7. Germline V gives CDR1 MNHNY, CDR2 SVGAGI (reference sequence). The CDR3 extends over 17 amino acids. CDR3 DNA sequence: TGTGCCAGCAGTCGACTGACTAGCGGGAGTACCAAAAACATTCAGTACTTC. As protein: CASSRLTSGSTKNIQYF.

V is TRBV5-4 and J is TRBJ2-7; TRBD2 agrees at 7 bases. CDR3 size: 14 residues. The V gene end was trimmed by 1 base and the J gene end by 4 bases; junction bases not matched to a gene: 5. The germline V gene encodes CDR1 SGHNT and CDR2 YYREEE (reference sequence). The CDR3 region has the DNA TGTGCCAGCAGCTTGCTAGCGGAGTCTTACGAGCAGTACTTC. Its translation: CASSLLAESYEQYF.

The chain recombines TRBV6-5 with TRBJ1-2; 11 bases agree with TRBD1. Germline V CDR1 and CDR2: MNHEY, SVGAGI. J gave up 3 bases and V 2 bases, and 2 bases lay outside the gene matches. The CDR3 runs 15 residues. The CDR3 DNA follows: TGTGCCAGCAGTTACGGGGGACAGGGGGACTATGGCTACACCTTC. Protein product: CASSYGGQGDYGYTF.

This clone showed up just a few times. The rearrangement links TRBV4-1 to TRBJ2-7; D is undetermined. V dropped 3 bases and J dropped 5 bases, with 14 bases sitting between them. The length of the CDR3 is 14 residues. CDR1 MGHRA and CDR2 YSYEKL come from the germline V gene. This CDR3 is CASSHPVRSHEQYF. CDR3 nucleotide sequence: TGCGCCAGCAGCCACCCGGTCAGGTCCCACGAGCAGTACTTC.

The J gene is TRBJ2-1, the V gene TRBV6-2 or TRBV6-3, with TRBD2 identical over 7 bases. CDR3 size: 15 residues. V shed 3 bases, J shed 0 bases, and the junction held 2 bases outside the gene matches. CDR1 is MNHEY, CDR2 SVGEGT, per germline. The CDR3 protein is CASSYGGGSYNEQFF. CDR3 nucleotides: TGTGCCAGCAGTTATGGCGGGGGCTCCTACAATGAGCAGTTCTTC.

The V call is TRBV7-2, the J call TRBJ1-3, with a possible D match to TRBD1 (5 bases). The CDR3 covers 18 residues. The V end was cut by 4 bases, the J end by 4 bases, with 23 bases between. The germline V gene encodes CDR1 SGHTA and CDR2 FQGNSA. CDR3 DNA: TGTGCCAGCAGCTCCCCAATGGGTGGAGGGGCGCTCGGAAACACCATATATTTT. As protein: CASSSPMGGGALGNTIYF.

The chain has TRBV2 and TRBJ2-7; 8 bases line up with TRBD1. Germline V CDR1 and CDR2: SNHLY, FYNNEI. The CDR3 runs to 14 residues. The junction had 1 base not matched to a gene; V was cut back by 1 base and J by 2 bases. The DNA for the CDR3 is TGTGCCAGCAGTGAAGGGACAGGGCCCTACGAGCAGTACTTC. Translating gives CASSEGTGPYEQYF.

The genes are TRBV4-1 and TRBJ2-5, with D possibly matching TRBD2 (6 bases). The CDR3 spans 17 residues. The germline V and J ends were trimmed by 1 base and 4 bases, with 19 bases remaining between them. Germline CDR1 is MGHRA and CDR2 is YSYEKL. CDR3 loop: CASSQGPGRERAETQYF. The CDR3, as DNA: TGCGCCAGCAGCCAAGGCCCGGGGCGGGAAAGGGCAGAGACCCAGTACTTC.

The chain uses TRBV28 and TRBJ1-2; D is undetermined. Per the germline V gene, CDR1 is MDHEN and CDR2 is SYDVKM. CDR3 length: 15 amino acids. With 4 bases removed from V and 2 bases from J, the gap between germline ends came to 14 bases. CDR3 bases: TGTGCCAGCAGTTCCTTCATGACACCGAACTATGGCTACACCTTC. It specifies CASSSFMTPNYGYTF.

The CDR3 coding sequence is TGTGCCAGCAGCTCTTCTAGCGGGGGGGCCGATGAGCAGTTCTTC. Its protein product is CASSSSSGGADEQFF. The chain joins TRBV6-2 or TRBV6-3 to TRBJ2-1; 12 nucleotides match TRBD2. Trimming took 6 bases from V and 8 from J; bases not matched to a gene: 8. The CDR3 has 15 amino acids. Germline V gene sequence: CDR1 MNHEY, CDR2 SVGEGT.

V is TRBV6-2 or TRBV6-3 and J is TRBJ2-7, with D tentatively TRBD2 (6 bases). The CDR3 totals 15 residues. V was clipped by 1 base and J by 3 bases, with 13 bases between them. CDR1 and CDR2 from the germline V gene are MNHEY and SVGEGT. The CDR3 DNA is TGTGCCAGCAGTTACTTCGGGCAGGGACTCTACGAGCAGTACTTC. Its protein is CASSYFGQGLYEQYF.

The chain employs TRBV7-3 and TRBJ1-1; tentative D call: TRBD1 (6 bases). V lost 11 bases and J 2 bases, leaving 15 bases between the germline ends. This CDR3 spans 13 amino acids. In germline, CDR1 is SGHTA, CDR2 FQGTGA. DNA of the CDR3: TGTGCCTCCTTTGAGGGGGACAACACTGAAGCTTTCTTT. Translation: CASFEGDNTEAFF.

The chain carries TRBV6-1 and TRBJ1-6, with D perhaps matching TRBD1 (5 bases). The CDR3 contains 13 residues. Trimming shortened V by 3 bases and J by 8 bases, and 8 bases separated the two germline ends. Germline loops: CDR1 MNHNS, CDR2 SASEGT. The CDR3 DNA reads TGTGCCAGCAGTGAGGGGGGGGATTCACCCCTCCACTTT. Translated, it gives CASSEGGDSPLHF.

This clone was observed a single time. The chain employs TRBV11-2 and TRBJ2-4; 7 nucleotides agree with TRBD2. V shed 1 base and J 0 bases; nucleotides not matched to a gene: 12. CDR1 SGHAT and CDR2 FQNNGV come from the germline V gene. The CDR3 is 19 amino acids. Written as DNA, the CDR3 is TGTGCCAGCAGCTTAGCCGTCGGGGCTAGCGGATTAGCCAAAAACATTCAGTACTTC. This translates into CASSLAVGASGLAKNIQYF.